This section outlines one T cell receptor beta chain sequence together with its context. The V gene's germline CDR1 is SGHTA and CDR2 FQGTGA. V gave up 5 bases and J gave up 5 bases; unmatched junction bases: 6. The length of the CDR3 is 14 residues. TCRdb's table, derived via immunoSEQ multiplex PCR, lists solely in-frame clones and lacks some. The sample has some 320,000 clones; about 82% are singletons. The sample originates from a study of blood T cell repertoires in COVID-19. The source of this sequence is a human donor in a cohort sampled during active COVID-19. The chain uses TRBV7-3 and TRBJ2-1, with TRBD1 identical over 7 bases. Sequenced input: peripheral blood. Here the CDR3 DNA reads TGTGCCAGCAGCGGGGACAGCTACAACAATGAGCAGTTCTTC. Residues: CASSGDSYNNEQFF.